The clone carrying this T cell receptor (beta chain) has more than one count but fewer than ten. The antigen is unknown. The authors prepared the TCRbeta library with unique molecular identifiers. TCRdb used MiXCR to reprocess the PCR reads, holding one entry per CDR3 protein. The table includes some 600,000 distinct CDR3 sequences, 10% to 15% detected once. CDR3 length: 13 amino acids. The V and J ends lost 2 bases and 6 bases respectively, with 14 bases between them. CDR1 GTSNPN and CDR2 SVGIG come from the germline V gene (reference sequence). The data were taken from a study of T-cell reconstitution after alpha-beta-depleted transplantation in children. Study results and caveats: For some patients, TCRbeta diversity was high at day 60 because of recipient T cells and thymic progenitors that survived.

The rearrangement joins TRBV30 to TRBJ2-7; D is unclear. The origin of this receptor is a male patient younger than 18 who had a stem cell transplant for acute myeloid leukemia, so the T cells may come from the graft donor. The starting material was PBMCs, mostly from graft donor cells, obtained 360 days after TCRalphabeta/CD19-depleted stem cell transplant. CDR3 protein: CAWSIGFDGEQYF. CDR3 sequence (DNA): TGTGCCTGGAGTATTGGGTTCGACGGCGAGCAGTACTTC.